This paragraph reports one TCR beta chain. Trimming stripped 4 bases from V and 2 bases from J, with 20 bases between. In germline, CDR1 is SGHVS, CDR2 FQNEAQ. The CDR3 loop spans 17 amino acids. With a J-beta primer mix and a sample-barcoded 5' primer, a second PCR ran 7 to 11 cycles. TCRdb processed the 5' RACE reads anew with MiXCR; each CDR3 protein has one entry. The repertoire holds fewer than 900,000 distinct CDR3 sequences, around 40% seen once, with 20% to 25% in the top ten. These data come from a study of blood T cells in healthy people across ages. The V call is TRBV7-8, the J call TRBJ1-1, with a tentative D call TRBD1 (6 bases). This sequence originates from a woman in her sixties or seventies in good health. Material for sequencing was blood. The CDR3 DNA reads as TGTGCCAGCAGCTCCGCGCGAATACAGGGAGTTAACACTGAAGCTTTCTTT. It encodes CASSSARIQGVNTEAFF. Together with reference TRBV7-8 and TRBJ1-1, the CDR3 gives the full variable domain: GAGVSQSPRYKVAKRGQDVALRCDPISGHVSLFWYQQALGQGPEFLTYFQNEAQLDKSGLPSDRFFAERPEGSVSTLKIQRTQQEDSAVYLCASSSARIQGVNTEAFFGQGTRLTVV.